What follows is one T cell receptor beta chain and its context. Its antigen is undetermined. This sample is drawn from a study of T cell responses to AZD1222 COVID-19 vaccine. Study-wide findings and caveats: Only a handful of AZD1222 recipients, about six in all, had baseline seropositivity.

TCRdb's table, derived via immunoSEQ multiplex PCR, lists solely in-frame clones and lacks some. The sample shows 95,000 to 100,000 clones, 86% of them seen only once. Germline CDR1 LGHDT, CDR2 YNNKEL (reference sequence). CDR3 length: 15 amino acids. Trimming left V 1 base short and J 4 bases short, with 13 bases between. Source: peripheral blood, taken on day 0 of AZD1222 vaccination. The rearrangement joins TRBV3-1 (or the pseudogene TRBV3-2) to TRBJ1-1, with D possibly being TRBD1 (5 bases). The source of this sequence is an adult in good health. CDR3 in amino acids: CASSQGGRGGTEAFF. The DNA of the CDR3 is TGTGCCAGCAGCCAAGGGGGTAGGGGCGGCACTGAAGCTTTCTTT.